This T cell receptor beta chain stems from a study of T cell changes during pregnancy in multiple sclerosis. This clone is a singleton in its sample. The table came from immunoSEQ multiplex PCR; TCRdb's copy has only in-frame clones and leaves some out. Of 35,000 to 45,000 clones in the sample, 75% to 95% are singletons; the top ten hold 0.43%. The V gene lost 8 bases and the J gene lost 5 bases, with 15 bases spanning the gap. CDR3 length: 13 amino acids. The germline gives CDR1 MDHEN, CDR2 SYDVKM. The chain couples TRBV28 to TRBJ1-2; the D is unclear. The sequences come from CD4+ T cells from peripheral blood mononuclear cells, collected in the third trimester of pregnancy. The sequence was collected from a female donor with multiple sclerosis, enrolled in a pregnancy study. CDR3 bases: TGTGCCAGCTGTCGATGGGCCAGATATGGCTACACCTTC. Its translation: CASCRWARYGYTF.